Following are 20 T cell receptor beta chains from one sample sequenced in a study of cytomegalovirus exposure and HLA in healthy donors. Amplification used 60 Vbeta primers and 13 Jbeta primers. Method: immunoSEQ multiplex PCR; TCRdb's copy keeps in-frame clones and lacks some. The data hold approximately 300,000 clones, with over 70% observed a single time. Sequencing input: PBMCs. These receptors originate from a girl aged 2 to 9 in good health and CMV-seronegative.

The chain combines TRBV7-9 with TRBJ2-7; D is unclear. Germline assignment: CDR1 SEHNR and CDR2 FQNEAQ (reference sequence). This CDR3 has 13 residues. The germline V and J ends were trimmed by 1 base and 7 bases, with 11 bases remaining between them. CDR3 DNA: TGTGCCAGCAGCTTAGGGCGGTCAAATGAGCAGTACTTC. This codes for CASSLGRSNEQYF.

In the case of this clone: At one end, the junction sequence differs from germline, possibly due to a read error. The V call is TRBV7-9, the J call TRBJ2-5, with D possibly being TRBD2 (5 bases). The germline V gene has CDR1 SEHNR and CDR2 FQNEAQ (reference sequence). The CDR3 spans 15 residues. The DNA of the CDR3 is TGTTCCAGCAGCCCCTCGGGGTACGGCCAAGAGACCCAGTACTTC. Translation: CSSSPSGYGQETQYF.

The chain links TRBV5-4 to TRBJ1-4, with D perhaps matching TRBD1 (5 bases). The CDR3 consists of 14 residues. The V end lost 4 bases, the J end lost 6 bases, and 13 bases lay between the germline ends. Germline V CDR1 and CDR2: SGHNT, YYREEE (reference sequence). The DNA of the CDR3 is TGTGCCAGCAGCCGGGGGGACCGGCATGAAAAACTGTTTTTT. It codes for CASSRGDRHEKLFF.

This rearrangement joins TRBV18 to TRBJ2-5; D is perhaps TRBD1 (5 bases). Germline V gene data show CDR1 as KGHSH and CDR2 as LQKENI. The V gene lost 2 bases and the J gene lost 4 bases, with 11 bases spanning the gap. The CDR3 covers 14 residues. DNA for the CDR3: TGTGCCAGCTCACCAGGCAGGGATGCAGAGACCCAGTACTTC. Its protein is CASSPGRDAETQYF.

The genes are TRBV7-9 and TRBJ2-1, with TRBD2 matching 15 bases. The germline CDR1 and CDR2 sequences are SEHNR and FQNEAQ (reference sequence). CDR3 length: 17 residues. The V gene end was trimmed by 1 base and the J gene end by 8 bases; junction bases not matched to a gene: 6. CDR3 residues: CASSLGTSGRAFHEQFF. CDR3 nucleotides: TGTGCCAGCAGCTTAGGGACTAGCGGGAGGGCCTTCCATGAGCAGTTCTTC.

The chain carries TRBV6-1 and TRBJ2-3, with D perhaps TRBD2 (5 bases). The ends were cut back, 2 bases at V and 5 bases at J, with 11 bases in the middle. CDR3 length equals 14 residues. Looked up from germline, CDR1 is MNHNS and CDR2 is SASEGT. DNA for the CDR3: TGTGCCAGCAGTGAATCTCGAGCGGTAGATACGCAGTATTTT. The encoded protein is CASSESRAVDTQYF.

The J gene is TRBJ1-4, the V gene TRBV7-9; 11 bases map to TRBD1. The length of the CDR3 is 16 residues. CDR1 SEHNR and CDR2 FQNEAQ come from the germline V gene (reference sequence). V lost 0 bases to trimming and J lost 7 bases; unmatched junction nucleotides: 4. CDR3 DNA sequence: TGTGCCAGCAGCTTAGCCCGGGGGACAGGGGGTGAAAAACTGTTTTTT. Translated: CASSLARGTGGEKLFF.

The genes are TRBV11-2 and TRBJ2-1, with a possible D match to TRBD1 (6 bases). The germline CDR1 and CDR2 sequences are SGHAT and FQNNGV. Trimming shortened V by 3 bases and J by 3 bases, and 15 bases separated the two germline ends. The CDR3 extends over 16 amino acids. CDR3 sequence (DNA): TGTGCCAGCAGCTTCACAGGGTCGAGCAACTACAATGAGCAGTTCTTC. Protein: CASSFTGSSNYNEQFF.

The rearrangement uses TRBV4-1 and TRBJ2-5, with D perhaps matching TRBD1 (6 bases). The J call may be incorrect, as the DNA end agrees better with TRBJ2-7. CDR3 size: 19 residues. The germline V gene encodes CDR1 MGHRA and CDR2 YSYEKL. The CDR3 DNA sequence: TGCGCCAGCAGCCAAGATCGGACGTCTCGAACAGGGAGAACCTACGAGCAGTACTTC. Protein: CASSQDRTSRTGRTYEQYF.

The chain is built from TRBV19 and TRBJ1-1; perhaps TRBD1 as D (6 bases). Germline values: CDR1 LNHDA, CDR2 SQIVND (reference sequence). Between the trimmed V and J ends, which lost 5 bases and 0 bases, there was a span of 13 bases. The CDR3 totals 15 residues. In DNA, the CDR3 is TGTGCCAGTAGTCGGGCAACAGGGTTGAACACTGAAGCTTTCTTT. It codes for CASSRATGLNTEAFF.

V gene TRBV28 combines with J gene TRBJ1-1; perhaps TRBD1 as D (6 bases). The CDR3 loop spans 14 amino acids. CDR1 and CDR2 (germline): MDHEN, SYDVKM. V gave up 6 bases and J gave up 4 bases, with 15 bases separating them. The CDR3: CASSLAGAGTEAFF. For the CDR3, the DNA is TGTGCCAGCAGCTTGGCGGGGGCGGGCACTGAAGCTTTCTTT. Combining the CDR3 with reference TRBV28 and TRBJ1-1 gives the whole variable domain DVKVTQSSRYLVKRTGEKVFLECVQDMDHENMFWYRQDPGLGLRLIYFSYDVKMKEKGDIPEGYSVSREKKERFSLILESASTNQTSMYLCASSLAGAGTEAFFGQGTRLTVV.

V and J are TRBV7-9 and TRBJ2-7, with 7 bases identical to TRBD1. The trim removed 7 bases at V and 3 bases at J, leaving 9 bases unmatched. The V gene's germline CDR1 is SEHNR and CDR2 FQNEAQ (reference sequence). The length of the CDR3 is 14 residues. The CDR3: CASTPQTGFYEQYF. The CDR3 coding sequence is TGTGCCAGCACCCCACAGACAGGGTTCTACGAGCAGTACTTC. The complete variable domain, with remaining parts taken from reference TRBV7-9 and TRBJ2-7, reads DTGVSQNPRHKITKRGQNVTFRCDPISEHNRLYWYRQTLGQGPEFLTYFQNEAQLEKSRLLSDRFSAERPKGSFSTLEIQRTEQGDSAMYLCASTPQTGFYEQYFGPGTRLTVT.

This clone has just a few counts. V gene TRBV18 combines with J gene TRBJ2-1, with a tentative D call TRBD2 (5 bases). Trimming took off 6 bases at V and 2 bases at J, with 8 bases between the two ends. In germline, CDR1 is KGHSH, CDR2 LQKENI. CDR3 length: 13 residues. The CDR3 spells CASSREAYNEQFF. The CDR3 region has the DNA TGTGCCAGCTCCCGGGAAGCCTACAATGAGCAGTTCTTC.

This clone occurred a few times. The rearrangement links TRBV5-5 to TRBJ2-7, with D maybe TRBD1 (6 bases). The germline V gene has CDR1 SGHKS and CDR2 YYEKEE (reference sequence). There are 13 residues in the CDR3. Trimming took off 2 bases at V and 3 bases at J, with 9 bases between the two ends. As DNA, the CDR3 is TGTGCCAGCAGCTTACCAGGGGTCTACGAGCAGTACTTC. This sequence encodes CASSLPGVYEQYF.

V gene TRBV10-3 combines with J gene TRBJ2-7; TRBD1 matches at 8 bases. CDR1 ENHRY and CDR2 SYGVKD come from the germline V gene. The CDR3 is made up of 14 amino acids. V was pared by 6 bases and J by 6 bases, with 10 bases of the junction left unmatched. This chain's CDR3 is CAISPTGEAPEQYF. The CDR3 nucleotides are TGTGCCATCAGCCCGACAGGGGAGGCCCCCGAGCAGTACTTC.

This clone was observed a single time. V and J are TRBV5-1 and TRBJ2-7; weak D call: TRBD2 (6 bases). Germline lookup yields CDR1 SGHRS and CDR2 YFSETQ. V gave up 4 bases and J gave up 0 bases, with 14 bases separating them. The CDR3 runs to 15 residues. The CDR3 is CASSHRGLSSYEQYF. CDR3 coding DNA: TGCGCCAGCAGCCACCGGGGACTTAGCTCCTACGAGCAGTACTTC.

This clone was observed a single time. One junction end does not reproduce the germline sequence, and a read error may be involved. The genes are TRBV28 and TRBJ2-4; no clear D. There are 16 residues in the CDR3. Germline values: CDR1 MDHEN, CDR2 SYDVKM. CDR3 protein: CASSLGLSIAKNIQYF. In DNA form, the CDR3 reads TGTGCCAGCAGTTTAGGGTTATCCATAGCCAAAAACATTCAATACTTC.

Note on this clone: This sample also contains other DNA sequences that code for the same CDR3. The chain employs TRBV9 and TRBJ1-2, with TRBD1 as a possible D gene (5 bases). The CDR3 runs 11 residues. Trimming removed 3 bases at V and 8 bases at J, with 8 bases between. Looked up from germline, CDR1 is SGDLS and CDR2 is YYNGEE. The DNA of the CDR3 is TGTGCCAGCAGCGGGGGCGGCGGCTACACCTTC. Protein product: CASSGGGGYTF.

This chain uses TRBV5-4 with TRBJ2-1; 7 bases fit TRBD1. The length of the CDR3 is 14 residues. V was pared by 4 bases and J by 3 bases, with 4 bases of the junction left unmatched. Germline assignment: CDR1 SGHNT and CDR2 YYREEE (reference sequence). The CDR3 loop is CASSPTGDYNEQFF. CDR3 coding DNA: TGTGCCAGCAGCCCAACAGGGGACTACAATGAGCAGTTCTTC.

A few counts support this clone. The sample has other DNA sequences that encode this CDR3 too. The CDR3 DNA reads TGTGCCAGCAGCCCGGGACAGGGGTTCGTGAACACCGGGGAGCTGTTTTTT. Translated, it gives CASSPGQGFVNTGELFF. The J gene is TRBJ2-2, the V gene TRBV28; 10 bases fit TRBD1. The J segment lost 1 base and the V segment lost 6 bases, leaving 8 bases of the junction unmatched. The CDR3 runs 17 residues. Germline CDR1 and CDR2: MDHEN and SYDVKM.